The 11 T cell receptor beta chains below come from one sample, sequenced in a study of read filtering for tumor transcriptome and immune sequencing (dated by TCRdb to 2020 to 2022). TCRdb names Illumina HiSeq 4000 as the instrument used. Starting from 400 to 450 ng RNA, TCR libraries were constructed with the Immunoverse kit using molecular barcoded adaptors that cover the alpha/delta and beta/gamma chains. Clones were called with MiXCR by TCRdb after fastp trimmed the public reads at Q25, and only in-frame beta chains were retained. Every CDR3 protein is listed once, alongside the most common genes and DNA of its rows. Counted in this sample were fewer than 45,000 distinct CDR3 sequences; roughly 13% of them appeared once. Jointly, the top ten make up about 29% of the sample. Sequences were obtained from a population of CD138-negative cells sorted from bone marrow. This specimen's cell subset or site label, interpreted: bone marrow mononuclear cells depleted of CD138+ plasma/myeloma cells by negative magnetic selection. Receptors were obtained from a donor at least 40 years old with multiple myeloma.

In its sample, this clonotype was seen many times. DNA for the CDR3: TGTGCCAGCAGTTCACCCGAGTCAGGGTCAGTCTACGAGCAGTACTTC. Translation: CASSSPESGSVYEQYF. This chain links TRBV28 with TRBJ2-7; TRBD1 might be the D (5 bases). Deletions cut 4 bases from V and 3 bases from J, with 19 bases between. The germline V gene has CDR1 MDHEN and CDR2 SYDVKM. This CDR3 is 16 amino acids long.

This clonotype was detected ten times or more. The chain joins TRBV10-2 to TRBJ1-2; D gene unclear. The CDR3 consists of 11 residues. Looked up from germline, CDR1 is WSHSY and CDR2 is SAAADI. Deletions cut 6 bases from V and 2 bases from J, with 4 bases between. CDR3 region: CASSGNYGYTF. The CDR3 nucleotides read TGCGCCAGCAGCGGAAACTATGGCTACACCTTC.

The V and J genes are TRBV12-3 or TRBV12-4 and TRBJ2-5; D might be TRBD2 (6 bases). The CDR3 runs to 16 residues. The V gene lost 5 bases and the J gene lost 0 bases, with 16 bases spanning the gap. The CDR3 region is CASSPQRGAYQETQYF. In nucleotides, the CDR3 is TGTGCCAGCAGTCCGCAGCGCGGGGCGTACCAAGAGACCCAGTACTTC.

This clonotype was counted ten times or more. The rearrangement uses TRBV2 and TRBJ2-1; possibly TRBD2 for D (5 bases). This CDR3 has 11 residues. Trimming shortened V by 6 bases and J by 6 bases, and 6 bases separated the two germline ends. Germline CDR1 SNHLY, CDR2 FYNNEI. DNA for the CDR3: TGTGCCAGCAGGGGAGTCAATGAGCAGTTCTTC. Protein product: CASRGVNEQFF.

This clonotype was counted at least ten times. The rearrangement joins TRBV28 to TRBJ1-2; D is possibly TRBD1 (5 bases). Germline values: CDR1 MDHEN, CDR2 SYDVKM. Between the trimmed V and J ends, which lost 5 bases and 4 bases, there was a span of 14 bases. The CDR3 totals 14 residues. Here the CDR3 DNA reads TGTGCCAGCAGTCCCAAAAGGGACGCCTATGGCTACACCTTC. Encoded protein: CASSPKRDAYGYTF.

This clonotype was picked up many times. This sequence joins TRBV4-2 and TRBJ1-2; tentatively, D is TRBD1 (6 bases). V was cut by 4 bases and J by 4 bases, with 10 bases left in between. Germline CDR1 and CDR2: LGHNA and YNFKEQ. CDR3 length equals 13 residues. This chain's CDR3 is CASSPDRSYGYTF. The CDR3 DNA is TGTGCCAGCAGCCCTGACAGGAGCTATGGCTACACCTTC.

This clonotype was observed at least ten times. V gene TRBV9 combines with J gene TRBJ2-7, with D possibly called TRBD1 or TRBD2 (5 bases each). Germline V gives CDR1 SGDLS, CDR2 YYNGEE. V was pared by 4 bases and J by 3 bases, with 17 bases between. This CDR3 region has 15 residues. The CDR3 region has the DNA TGTGCCAGCAGCCCCGATGAAGGGACCTTCTACGAGCAGTACTTC. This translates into CASSPDEGTFYEQYF.

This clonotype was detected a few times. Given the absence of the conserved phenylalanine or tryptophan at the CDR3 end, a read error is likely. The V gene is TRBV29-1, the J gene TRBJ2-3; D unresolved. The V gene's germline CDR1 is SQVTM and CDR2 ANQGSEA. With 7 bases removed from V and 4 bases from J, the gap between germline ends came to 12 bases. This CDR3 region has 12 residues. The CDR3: CSAAGAADTQYL. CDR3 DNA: TGCAGCGCCGCTGGCGCTGCAGATACGCAGTATCTT.

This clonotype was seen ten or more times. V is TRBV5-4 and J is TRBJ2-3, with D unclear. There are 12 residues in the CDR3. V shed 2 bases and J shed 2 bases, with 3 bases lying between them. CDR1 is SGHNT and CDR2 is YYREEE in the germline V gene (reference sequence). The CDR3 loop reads CASSFDTDTQYF. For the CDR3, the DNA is TGTGCCAGCAGCTTTGACACAGATACGCAGTATTTT.

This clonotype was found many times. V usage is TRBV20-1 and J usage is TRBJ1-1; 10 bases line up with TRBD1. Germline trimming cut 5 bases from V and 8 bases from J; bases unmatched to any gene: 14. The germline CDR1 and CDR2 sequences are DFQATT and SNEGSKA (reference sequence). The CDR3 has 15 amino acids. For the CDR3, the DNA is TGCAGTGCTCGTCGGCCGGGACAGGGGCGGGAGGAAGCTTTCTTT. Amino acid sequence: CSARRPGQGREEAFF.

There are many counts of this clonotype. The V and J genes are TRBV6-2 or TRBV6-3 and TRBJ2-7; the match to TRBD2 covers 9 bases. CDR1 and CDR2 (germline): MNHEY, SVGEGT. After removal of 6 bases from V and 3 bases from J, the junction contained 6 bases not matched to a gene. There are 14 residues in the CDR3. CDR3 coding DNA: TGTGCCAGCAGCTTCAGCGGGAGGAGCTACGAGCAGTACTTC. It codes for CASSFSGRSYEQYF.